What follows are 10 T cell receptor beta chains derived from one specimen sequenced in a study of T cell repertoires in cytomegalovirus infection. TCRdb independently ran MiXCR on the reads; one entry per CDR3 protein. The sample records about 440,000 distinct CDR3 sequences, about a third being singletons. The sample comprised PBMCs. The receptors come from a human donor in good health (CMV status not recorded). Some clones in this sample may be carry-over from other donors' samples.

The chain carries TRBV6-1 and TRBJ2-7; TRBD2 agrees at 13 bases. There are 17 residues in the CDR3. The V gene's germline CDR1 is MNHNS and CDR2 SASEGT. The V segment lost 8 bases and the J segment 0 bases; nucleotides outside the gene matches: 10. The CDR3 DNA is TGTGCCAGCGCCCGGACTAGCGGGGGTGCAAGCTCCTACGAGCAGTACTTC. Its translation: CASARTSGGASSYEQYF.

This clonotype was picked up many times. This chain links TRBV7-2 with TRBJ1-1; perhaps TRBD1 as D (5 bases). V lost 0 bases and J lost 4, with 12 bases in between. Germline V CDR1 and CDR2: SGHTA, FQGNSA. The CDR3 loop spans 15 amino acids. CDR3 bases: TGTGCCAGCAGCTTAGCCGGGACTCGAGGCACTGAAGCTTTCTTT. It translates to CASSLAGTRGTEAFF.

The chain joins TRBV7-2 to TRBJ2-1; TRBD1 agrees at 8 bases. CDR1 is SGHTA, CDR2 FQGNSA, per germline. CDR3 size: 16 residues. Germline trimming cut 2 bases from V and 5 bases from J; bases unmatched to any gene: 8. The CDR3 DNA follows: TGTGCCAGCAGCTTATCGACAGGGGCCGTTGACAATGAGCAGTTCTTC. Translated, it gives CASSLSTGAVDNEQFF. Using reference TRBV7-2 and TRBJ2-1 for the parts outside the CDR3, the full variable domain is GAGVSQSPSNKVTEKGKDVELRCDPISGHTALYWYRQSLGQGLEFLIYFQGNSAPDKSGLPSDRFSAERTGGSVSTLTIQRTQQEDSAVYLCASSLSTGAVDNEQFFGPGTRLTVL.

Regarding this clonotype: Germline is not matched at one junction end, which may reflect a read error. V is TRBV4-1 and J is TRBJ2-4; D perhaps matches TRBD2 (7 bases). Germline assignment: CDR1 MGHRA and CDR2 YSYEKL. This CDR3 region has 18 residues. CDR3 protein: CSSSQDFRGAKAKNIQYF. DNA for the CDR3: TGCTCCAGCAGCCAAGATTTTCGGGGGGCTAAGGCCAAAAACATTCAGTACTTC.

The gene calls are TRBV7-2 and TRBJ2-1; 7 nucleotides agree with TRBD2. The germline V gene has CDR1 SGHTA and CDR2 FQGNSA. The V gene end was trimmed by 1 base and the J gene end by 0 bases; junction bases not matched to a gene: 9. This CDR3 is built from 18 residues. CDR3 in DNA: TGTGCCAGCAGCTTAGAGGGGAGGGGCTCCAGCTCCTACAATGAGCAGTTCTTC. Translated: CASSLEGRGSSSYNEQFF.

This clonotype was recorded a few times. V gene TRBV28 combines with J gene TRBJ2-1; TRBD1 or TRBD2 may be the D gene (5 bases each). Per the germline V gene, CDR1 is MDHEN and CDR2 is SYDVKM. There are 17 residues in the CDR3. V lost 8 bases and J 7 bases, leaving 27 bases between the germline ends. CDR3 DNA: TGTGCCAGCCCCCGTAATCGGGACCTGTTCGAGTGGAATGAGCAGTTCTTC. Translation gives CASPRNRDLFEWNEQFF. Based on the CDR3 plus reference TRBV28 and TRBJ2-1, the full variable domain is DVKVTQSSRYLVKRTGEKVFLECVQDMDHENMFWYRQDPGLGLRLIYFSYDVKMKEKGDIPEGYSVSREKKERFSLILESASTNQTSMYLCASPRNRDLFEWNEQFFGPGTRLTVL.

With regard to this clonotype: A read error may be the cause here, since a much bigger clone is one base away. V gene TRBV6-2 or TRBV6-3 combines with J gene TRBJ1-1, with 7 bases lining up with TRBD1. The CDR3 runs to 14 residues. Germline V CDR1 and CDR2: MNHEY, SVGEGT. This CDR3 is CSSSQWTGNTEAFF. The CDR3 DNA reads TGTTCCAGCAGTCAATGGACAGGGAACACTGAAGCTTTCTTT.

This clonotype has more than one count but fewer than ten. V and J are TRBV18 and TRBJ2-7; 10 bases line up with TRBD1. Germline CDR1 is KGHSH and CDR2 is LQKENI. Trimming at V came to 6 bases and at J to 0 bases, leaving 8 bases not matched to a gene. The CDR3 spans 16 residues. The CDR3 sequence is CASSPKGTGASYEQYF. CDR3 nucleotide sequence: TGTGCCAGCTCCCCAAAGGGGACAGGGGCCTCCTACGAGCAGTACTTC.

The sample holds many counts of this clonotype. CDR3 loop: CASSLLGQGSTDTQYF. Written as DNA, the CDR3 is TGTGCCAGCAGCTTATTAGGCCAGGGCAGCACAGATACGCAGTATTTT. The gene calls are TRBV7-2 and TRBJ2-3; D is possibly TRBD1 (5 bases). V was cut by 2 bases and J by 0 bases, with 12 bases left in between. CDR1 and CDR2 (germline): SGHTA, FQGNSA. This CDR3 region has 16 residues.

This clonotype was detected ten times or more. The chain joins TRBV12-3 or TRBV12-4 to TRBJ2-5; tentatively, D is TRBD2 (6 bases). Trimming left V 2 bases short and J 5 bases short, with 9 bases between. CDR3 length equals 13 residues. Written as DNA, the CDR3 is TGTGCCAGCAGTTTACTGGAGGGGGAGACCCAGTACTTC. Translation: CASSLLEGETQYF.